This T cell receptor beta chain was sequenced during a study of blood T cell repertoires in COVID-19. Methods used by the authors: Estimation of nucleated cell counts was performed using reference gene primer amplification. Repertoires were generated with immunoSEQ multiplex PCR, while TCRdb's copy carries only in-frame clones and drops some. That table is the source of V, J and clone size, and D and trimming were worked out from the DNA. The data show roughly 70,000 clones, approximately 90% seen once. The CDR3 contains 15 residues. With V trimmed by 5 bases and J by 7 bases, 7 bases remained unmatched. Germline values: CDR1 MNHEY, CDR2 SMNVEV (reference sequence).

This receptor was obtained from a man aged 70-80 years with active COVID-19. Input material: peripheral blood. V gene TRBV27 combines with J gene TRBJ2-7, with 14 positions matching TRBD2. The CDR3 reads CASSARLAGGGEQYF. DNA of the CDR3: TGTGCCAGCAGTGCCAGACTAGCGGGAGGGGGGGAGCAGTACTTC.